The present entry profiles one T cell receptor beta chain with its context. The target antigen is unknown. Profiled with immunoSEQ multiplex PCR; TCRdb holds only in-frame clones, not every one. The sample has about 20,000 clones, about 70% seen once. V lost 3 bases to trimming and J lost 3 bases, with 21 bases between them. The CDR3 has 17 residues. CDR1 and CDR2 (germline): SGHAT, FQNNGV. The record originates from a study of CD4 T cells in relation to SARS-CoV-2 and coronaviruses. Looking at the study overall: PBMCs were cultured with antigen for about eleven days before TCR beta sequencing.

Study-level findings and limits: Compared with monoreactive clones, crossreactive clones showed significantly weaker SARS-CoV-2 expansion.

Before the COVID-19 pandemic, during about 2010-2018, CD4+ T cells were taken from unexposed donors. CD4+ T cells were isolated from the cells after about nine days of culture. Cells permitting, SARS-CoV-2 S/N and four cold-coronavirus spikes were tested on unexposed-donor CD4+ T cells. Cultures held two million PBMCs per well with around 9.4 IU/ml IL-2. This sequence was found in a human donor in good health. The rearrangement uses TRBV11-2 and TRBJ2-7; D is ambiguous. Sequenced: CD4+ T cells from PBMCs, cultured in vitro. CDR3 in DNA: TGTGCCAGCAGCTTTACACGTTCCGGGTACCTCCTCTACGAGCAGTACTTC. Amino acid sequence: CASSFTRSGYLLYEQYF.